Below, 18 T cell receptor beta chains from the same sample are listed, as sequenced in a study of T cell responses to AZD1222 COVID-19 vaccine. Measured with immunoSEQ multiplex PCR; TCRdb has only the in-frame clones, and not every one. The repertoire includes about 210,000 clones, approximately 94% of them detected once, and around 1.7% sits in the top ten. This material consisted of peripheral blood, taken 28 days after the second dose of the MenACWY control vaccine. The receptors shown here come from an adult who received the MenACWY meningococcal vaccine as a control.

This rearrangement joins TRBV5-1 to TRBJ1-4; perhaps TRBD1 as D (6 bases). Germline-derived CDR1 and CDR2 are SGHRS and YFSETQ. Trimming took 4 bases from V and 7 from J, leaving 14 bases between them. The CDR3 runs 14 residues. CDR3 DNA sequence: TGCGCCAGCAGCACAGGGTTGTCGGGTGAAAAACTGTTTTTT. Amino acid sequence: CASSTGLSGEKLFF.

The rearrangement links TRBV7-9 to TRBJ2-7; 7 bases are a match to TRBD1. This CDR3 has 13 amino acids. After removal of 2 bases from V and 4 bases from J, the junction contained 2 bases not matched to a gene. Germline CDR1 is SEHNR and CDR2 is FQNEAQ (reference sequence). The CDR3 sequence: CASSLPRGYEQYF. CDR3 in DNA: TGTGCCAGCAGCTTACCCAGGGGGTACGAGCAGTACTTC.

The chain is built from TRBV19 and TRBJ2-7, with D tentatively TRBD1 or TRBD2 (5 bases each). Germline CDR1 LNHDA, CDR2 SQIVND (reference sequence). The CDR3 covers 16 residues. V gave up 5 bases and J gave up 2 bases, with 19 bases separating them. The CDR3 reads CASSGNRDGSPYEQYF. The CDR3, as DNA: TGTGCCAGTAGTGGAAACCGGGACGGATCCCCCTACGAGCAGTACTTC. Complete variable domain (other parts from reference TRBV19 and TRBJ2-7): DGGITQSPKYLFRKEGQNVTLSCEQNLNHDAMYWYRQDPGQGLRLIYYSQIVNDFQKGDIAEGYSVSREKKESFPLTVTSAQKNPTAFYLCASSGNRDGSPYEQYFGPGTRLTVT.

This clone was picked up one time. The chain is built from TRBV4-3 and TRBJ2-3; 15 bases are shared with TRBD2. Trimming at V came to 4 bases and at J to 0 bases, leaving 5 bases not matched to a gene. The CDR3 is 18 amino acids. CDR1 is LGHNA, CDR2 YSLEER, per germline. This CDR3 is CASSRGLAGGASTDTQYF. CDR3 DNA sequence: TGCGCCAGCAGCCGGGGACTAGCGGGGGGCGCTAGCACAGATACGCAGTATTTT.

The chain combines TRBV27 with TRBJ1-6; 7 positions match TRBD1. Germline CDR1 and CDR2: MNHEY and SMNVEV (reference sequence). CDR3 length: 15 residues. Trimming cost V 2 bases and J 6 bases; bases outside gene matches: 4. The CDR3 region is CASSLSTGANSPLHF. The CDR3 DNA is TGTGCCAGCAGTTTAAGTACAGGGGCTAATTCACCCCTCCACTTT.

A single count supports this clone. The J gene is TRBJ2-6, the V gene TRBV10-3; no firm D call. V dropped 4 bases and J dropped 0 bases, with 13 bases sitting between them. The CDR3 covers 17 residues. Germline-derived CDR1 and CDR2 are ENHRY and SYGVKD. CDR3 sequence reads: CAISGAMWGSGANVLTF. The CDR3 nucleotides are TGTGCCATCAGTGGGGCGATGTGGGGCTCTGGGGCCAACGTCCTGACTTTC.

The chain links TRBV28 to TRBJ1-5, with TRBD1 matching over 7 bases. Germline loops: CDR1 MDHEN, CDR2 SYDVKM. The CDR3 has 17 amino acids. The J segment lost 0 bases and the V segment lost 5 bases, leaving 10 bases of the junction unmatched. The CDR3 DNA is TGTGCCAGCAGTCCGGACAGGTGGGTGTATAGCAATCAGCCCCAGCATTTT. Encoded protein: CASSPDRWVYSNQPQHF.

V usage is TRBV7-2 and J usage is TRBJ2-7, with D possibly matching TRBD1 (6 bases). This CDR3 region has 14 residues. Germline assignment: CDR1 SGHTA and CDR2 FQGNSA. V was clipped by 4 bases and J by 3 bases, with 13 bases between them. As DNA, the CDR3 is TGTGCCAGCAGCTCTTACAGGGTGGTCTACGAGCAGTACTTC. This sequence encodes CASSSYRVVYEQYF.

The gene calls are TRBV6-6 and TRBJ1-2, with no clear D. This CDR3 is built from 15 residues. The V and J ends lost 5 bases and 1 base respectively, with 14 bases between them. Germline V lookup: CDR1 MNHNY, CDR2 SVGAGI (reference sequence). The CDR3 DNA sequence: TGTGCCAGCAGTCCCCCCCGAACTCTTAACTATGGCTACACCTTC. Translation gives CASSPPRTLNYGYTF.

The chain uses TRBV6-6 and TRBJ1-2, with a weak D call TRBD1 (6 bases). Germline CDR1 is MNHNY and CDR2 is SVGAGI (reference sequence). The CDR3 has 13 amino acids. Trimming took off 2 bases at V and 3 bases at J, with 7 bases between the two ends. The CDR3 is CASSYRTDYGYTF. The DNA for the CDR3 is TGTGCCAGCAGTTACAGGACAGACTATGGCTACACCTTC.

This clone was detected once. The chain uses TRBV7-6 and TRBJ2-2; D unclear. V gave up 8 bases and J gave up 6 bases, with 7 bases separating them. This CDR3 spans 11 amino acids. The germline CDR1 and CDR2 sequences are SGHVS and FNYEAQ. CDR3 protein: CASSFAGELFF. CDR3 nucleotides: TGTGCCAGCTCCTTTGCCGGGGAGCTGTTTTTT.

The chain combines TRBV30 with TRBJ2-3; TRBD2 might be the D (7 bases). This CDR3 is built from 13 residues. Deletions cut 2 bases from V and 12 bases from J, with 18 bases between. The germline V gene encodes CDR1 GTSNPN and CDR2 SVGIG (reference sequence). The CDR3 reads CAWSWGPGRVQYF. The CDR3 DNA follows: TGTGCCTGGAGTTGGGGGCCAGGGAGGGTACAGTATTTT.

The rearrangement uses TRBV3-1 (or the pseudogene TRBV3-2) and TRBJ2-4; either TRBD1 or TRBD2 may fit D (6 bases each). The CDR3 sequence is 14 residues long. The germline gives CDR1 LGHDT, CDR2 YNNKEL (reference sequence). The V end lost 4 bases, the J end lost 6 bases, and 13 bases lay between the germline ends. CDR3 DNA: TGTGCCAGCAGCCCACAGGGAGGTGGAAACATTCAGTACTTC. It translates to CASSPQGGGNIQYF.

The chain is built from TRBV18 and TRBJ1-6; D is unclear. V was trimmed by 2 bases and J by 7 bases, leaving 15 bases between them. Germline V gives CDR1 KGHSH, CDR2 LQKENI. The CDR3 is 16 residues long. CDR3 sequence: CASSPNSAGGNSPLHF. CDR3 nucleotides: TGTGCCAGCTCACCAAATTCGGCAGGAGGGAATTCACCCCTCCACTTT.

This clone was detected only once. The chain combines TRBV27 with TRBJ1-2, with D maybe TRBD1 (6 bases). This CDR3 spans 13 amino acids. V shed 2 bases and J shed 5 bases, with 9 bases lying between them. Germline CDR1 MNHEY, CDR2 SMNVEV (reference sequence). In DNA form, the CDR3 reads TGTGCCAGCAGTTTAGACAGGAAGTATGGCTACACCTTC. Translating it yields CASSLDRKYGYTF.

J is TRBJ1-5 and V is TRBV3-1 (or the pseudogene TRBV3-2); 9 nucleotides match TRBD1. Germline V gives CDR1 LGHDT, CDR2 YNNKEL (reference sequence). Losses at the gene ends were 0 bases for V and 5 bases for J; bases not matched to a gene: 5. CDR3 length: 16 amino acids. This chain's CDR3 is CASSQDLDRGDQPQHF. The CDR3 nucleotides read TGTGCCAGCAGCCAAGATTTGGACAGGGGAGATCAGCCCCAGCATTTT.

The rearrangement joins TRBV6-5 to TRBJ1-6; D is uncertain. Deletions cut 4 bases from V and 7 bases from J, with 14 bases between. CDR1 is MNHEY, CDR2 SVGAGI, per germline. The length of the CDR3 is 15 residues. CDR3 sequence: CASSLGPGDNSPLHF. In nucleotides, the CDR3 is TGTGCCAGCAGTTTAGGGCCCGGAGACAATTCACCCCTCCACTTT.

This clone was seen many times. The chain joins TRBV27 to TRBJ2-7; D gene unclear. The CDR3 is 12 residues long. V lost 9 bases and J 0 bases, leaving 9 bases between the germline ends. Germline values: CDR1 MNHEY, CDR2 SMNVEV (reference sequence). The CDR3 sequence: CASFASSYEQYF. CDR3 DNA: TGTGCCAGTTTCGCTAGCTCCTACGAGCAGTACTTC.